The 22 T cell receptor beta chains below all came from one sample that was sequenced in a study of monozygotic twins with inflammatory bowel disease. Each CDR3 protein gets one entry in TCRdb, which reprocessed the 5' RACE reads and gives no DNA. In all, the sample yields some 300,000 distinct CDR3 sequences. The sample taken for sequencing was blood. All receptors come from a human donor with ulcerative colitis or Crohn's disease, or a healthy co-twin of an affected twin (not recorded which).

The CDR3 spells CASSPGTFSSGANVLTF. The chain combines TRBV5-1 with TRBJ2-6; the TRBD2 assignment by TCRdb is unverifiable without DNA. CDR1 and CDR2 (germline): SGHRS, YFSETQ. The CDR3 runs 17 residues. Using reference TRBV5-1 and TRBJ2-6 for the parts outside the CDR3, the full variable domain is KAGVTQTPRYLIKTRGQQVTLSCSPISGHRSVSWYQQTPGQGLQFLFEYFSETQRNKGNFPGRFSGRQFSNSRSEMNVSTLELGDSALYLCASSPGTFSSGANVLTFGAGSRLTVL.

V and J are TRBV7-9 and TRBJ1-2. CDR3 size: 14 residues. Germline V CDR1 and CDR2: SEHNR, FQNEAQ (reference sequence). CDR3 loop: CASSLRSGLYGYTF.

The chain links TRBV24-1 to TRBJ2-2; the D gene TCRdb calls, TRBD1, cannot be checked with no DNA. Germline CDR1 and CDR2: KGHDR and SFDVKD. This CDR3 spans 16 amino acids. The CDR3 here is CATSDPFPPNTGELFF.

This sequence joins TRBV20-1 and TRBJ2-5; TCRdb lists TRBD1, though no DNA is available to test this call. The length of the CDR3 is 13 residues. CDR1 is DFQATT, CDR2 SNEGSKA, per germline (reference sequence). CDR3 loop: CSAPIMRGETQYF.

V is TRBV12-3 or TRBV12-4 and J is TRBJ2-1; the TCRdb D gene call, TRBD2, has no DNA to confirm it. There are 14 residues in the CDR3. The CDR3 is CASSPPGLVGEQFF.

The V gene is TRBV7-9, the J gene TRBJ2-7; absent DNA, TCRdb's TRBD2 call cannot be checked. The length of the CDR3 is 15 residues. Germline CDR1 reads SEHNR; CDR2 reads FQNEAQ (reference sequence). The CDR3 loop is CASSLTQGLAGEQYF.

The gene calls are TRBV7-2 and TRBJ1-2. Looked up from germline, CDR1 is SGHTA and CDR2 is FQGNSA. CDR3 length: 14 amino acids. The chain's CDR3 is CASSPRQTNSGYTF.

V and J are TRBV20-1 and TRBJ2-1; the D call of TRBD1 rests on TCRdb alone, since no DNA is present to check it. In germline, CDR1 is DFQATT, CDR2 SNEGSKA (reference sequence). The CDR3 length is 14 residues. CDR3 sequence: CSASRQHGPNEQFF.

CDR3 residues: CATSDVSGQRTYNEQFF. This chain joins TRBV24-1 and TRBJ2-1; TCRdb designates TRBD1, a call that cannot be tested without DNA. Germline V gives CDR1 KGHDR, CDR2 SFDVKD. The CDR3 length is 17 residues.

The V and J genes are TRBV4-3 and TRBJ2-5; absent DNA, TCRdb's TRBD1 call cannot be checked. This CDR3 is built from 16 residues. Germline CDR1 LGHNA, CDR2 YSLEER. The CDR3 loop reads CASSQDYPGGRETQYF.

CDR3 in amino acids: CASSSLRETQYF. The chain recombines TRBV5-1 with TRBJ2-5. CDR1 is SGHRS, CDR2 YFSETQ, per germline. The CDR3 runs 12 residues.

Here the CDR3 reads CASSVADQETQYF. The chain employs TRBV9 and TRBJ2-5. The germline V gene has CDR1 SGDLS and CDR2 YYNGEE. This CDR3 is 13 amino acids long.

This chain uses TRBV7-6 with TRBJ2-1; absent DNA, TCRdb's TRBD2 call cannot be checked. The CDR3 is 16 residues long. Germline CDR1 is SGHVS and CDR2 is FNYEAQ. CDR3 sequence reads: CASSLKRGDTYNEQFF.

The rearrangement links TRBV5-1 to TRBJ1-1; TCRdb picks TRBD1, but there is no DNA to check that call. CDR3 size: 14 residues. Germline CDR1 SGHRS, CDR2 YFSETQ. The CDR3 spells CASSPGPENTEAFF.

The chain employs TRBV6-2 or TRBV6-3 and TRBJ1-1. This CDR3 region has 12 residues. Germline CDR1 MNHEY, CDR2 SVGEGT. CDR3 sequence: CASSLQGLEAFF.

The rearrangement uses TRBV7-9 and TRBJ2-2. Germline V lookup: CDR1 SEHNR, CDR2 FQNEAQ (reference sequence). The CDR3 runs to 12 residues. CDR3 in amino acids: CASSTYTGELFF.

The gene calls are TRBV20-1 and TRBJ1-1; the TRBD1 assignment by TCRdb is unverifiable without DNA. The CDR3 length is 16 residues. Germline V CDR1 and CDR2: DFQATT, SNEGSKA (reference sequence). The CDR3 sequence: CSAPRGRVSLDTEAFF.

This chain links TRBV19 with TRBJ2-1; TCRdb names TRBD1, which stays unverified in the absence of DNA. The CDR3 is 14 residues long. Germline V gene sequence: CDR1 LNHDA, CDR2 SQIVND (reference sequence). The chain's CDR3 is CASSNGQGGNEQFF.

This rearrangement joins TRBV12-3 or TRBV12-4 to TRBJ2-1; TCRdb's D call of TRBD1 is untestable without DNA. The CDR3 has 15 amino acids. CDR3 sequence: CASSPSGRLGDEQFF.

The CDR3 spells CASSQVGGTNTEAFF. The J gene is TRBJ1-1, the V gene TRBV4-3; TCRdb gives TRBD1 as the D gene, but with no DNA this cannot be confirmed. This CDR3 is built from 15 residues. The germline V gene has CDR1 LGHNA and CDR2 YSLEER.

The rearrangement uses TRBV28 and TRBJ2-5; the TCRdb call, TRBD1, lacks DNA for checking. The germline V gene has CDR1 MDHEN and CDR2 SYDVKM. The CDR3 loop spans 14 amino acids. CDR3 region: CASRQWTDQETQYF.

The CDR3 region is CAPRPGRDPYEQYF. The chain carries TRBV21-1 and TRBJ2-7; the D call of TRBD2 rests on TCRdb alone, since no DNA is present to check it. TRBV21-1 is recorded as a pseudogene. CDR3 length equals 14 residues.